This T cell receptor beta chain was captured in a study of T-cell memory formation after mild COVID-19. Germline V gene lookup returns CDR1 MNHEY and CDR2 SMNVEV (reference sequence). The CDR3 is 13 residues long. V lost 6 bases and J lost 6, with 14 bases in between. This clonotype appeared a few times. Antigen specificity is unknown. TCRdb recomputed calls from the 5' RACE reads with MiXCR, one row per CDR3 protein. This table holds roughly 250,000 distinct CDR3 sequences, around 17% found once. Study-wide results and limits: In pre-infection memory, a portion of responding clones appeared, which suggested that cross-reactive memory joined.

The V gene is TRBV27, the J gene TRBJ1-2; D is uncertain. The clonotype originates from a man between 18 and 29 years old who had mild COVID-19 (a few samples of this study predate the infection). Cell type and time point are not known. The sample was PBMCs or a T cell subset sorted from them (not recorded which). CDR3 bases: TGTGCCAGCAGCCTCGGCTTACGCGATGGCTACACCTTC. It translates to CASSLGLRDGYTF.